Below are 23 T cell receptor beta chains sequenced from a single sample in a study of blood T cell repertoires in COVID-19. This table comes from immunoSEQ multiplex PCR, and its TCRdb copy is limited to in-frame clones, with some not included. The data contain about 120,000 clones, 80% to 90% of them singletons. Sequencing was carried out using peripheral blood. The receptor set was obtained from a woman aged 45-65 years with acute or convalescent COVID-19.

This chain links TRBV9 with TRBJ2-3, with D maybe TRBD2 (6 bases). The germline CDR1 and CDR2 sequences are SGDLS and YYNGEE. The CDR3 sequence is 16 residues long. The V and J ends lost 3 bases and 7 bases respectively, with 21 bases between them. The DNA of the CDR3 is TGTGCCAGCAGCGGGGGACTGGGTTTAGGGACGAATACGCAGTATTTT. It is translated as CASSGGLGLGTNTQYF. Combining the CDR3 with reference TRBV9 and TRBJ2-3 gives the whole variable domain DSGVTQTPKHLITATGQRVTLRCSPRSGDLSVYWYQQSLDQGLQFLIQYYNGEERAKGNILERFSAQQFPDLHSELNLSSLELGDSALYFCASSGGLGLGTNTQYFGPGTRLTVL.

This clone was counted a single time. The V gene is TRBV15, the J gene TRBJ1-1; 7 nucleotides agree with TRBD1. The CDR3 sequence is 14 residues long. CDR1 and CDR2 from the germline V gene are LNHNV and YYDKDF (reference sequence). The ends lost 1 base at V and 3 bases at J; junction bases unmatched: 2. DNA for the CDR3: TGTGCCACCAGCAGAGGGGGGACAGACACTGAAGCTTTCTTT. Its translation is CATSRGGTDTEAFF.

The rearrangement uses TRBV2 and TRBJ2-7, with TRBD2 identical over 8 bases. The V segment lost 4 bases and the J segment 5 bases; nucleotides outside the gene matches: 10. There are 15 residues in the CDR3. Germline values: CDR1 SNHLY, CDR2 FYNNEI. For the CDR3, the DNA is TGTGCCAGCAGTGGGCTGGGGACGGGGGGGAACGAGCAGTACTTC. Translating it yields CASSGLGTGGNEQYF.

The chain recombines TRBV7-6 with TRBJ2-2; no definite D call. This CDR3 contains 13 residues. CDR1 and CDR2 from the germline V gene are SGHVS and FNYEAQ. The V end lost 4 bases, the J end lost 6 bases, and 9 bases lay between the germline ends. CDR3 coding DNA: TGTGCCAGCAGCTCCCCTAGATCCGGGGAGCTGTTTTTT. Translation: CASSSPRSGELFF.

V and J are TRBV3-1 (or the pseudogene TRBV3-2) and TRBJ2-3; no clear D gene. The CDR3 length is 14 residues. CDR1 is LGHDT and CDR2 is YNNKEL in the germline V gene (reference sequence). V lost 0 bases, J lost 3 bases, and 7 bases lay in between. For the CDR3, the DNA is TGTGCCAGCAGCCAAGATTGGAGTACAGATACGCAGTATTTT. It translates to CASSQDWSTDTQYF.

This chain joins TRBV5-1 and TRBJ1-2, with 9 positions matching TRBD1. CDR1 SGHRS and CDR2 YFSETQ come from the germline V gene. V trimming: 4 bases; J trimming: 7 bases; junction bases outside the gene matches: 11. CDR3 length: 15 residues. DNA of the CDR3: TGCGCCAGCAGCGCAGCACAGGGGGCGATTATTGGCTACACCTTC. This codes for CASSAAQGAIIGYTF.

The J gene is TRBJ1-3, the V gene TRBV9; unclear D gene. V was cut by 3 bases and J by 0 bases, with 13 bases left in between. The CDR3 has 16 amino acids. CDR1 and CDR2 (germline): SGDLS, YYNGEE. The CDR3 nucleotides read TGTGCCAGCAGCGAGGGCCCGGAGGGCTCTGGAAACACCATATATTTT. Amino acid sequence: CASSEGPEGSGNTIYF.

This clone was seen a handful of times. V usage is TRBV5-6 and J usage is TRBJ1-2; 8 bases align to TRBD1. After removal of 5 bases from V and 4 bases from J, the junction contained 7 bases not matched to a gene. The CDR3 spans 14 residues. Per the germline V gene, CDR1 is SGHDT and CDR2 is YYEEEE. CDR3 nucleotides: TGTGCCAGCAGAGGGACAGGCGGCGCCTATGGCTACACCTTC. Its protein is CASRGTGGAYGYTF.

The rearrangement links TRBV24-1 to TRBJ2-5; 8 bases line up with TRBD1. J gave up 1 base and V 5 bases, and 5 bases lay outside the gene matches. The CDR3 runs to 15 residues. Per germline, CDR1 KGHDR and CDR2 SFDVKD. The CDR3 sequence is CATSGTTGVQETQYF. The CDR3, as DNA: TGTGCCACCAGTGGTACGACAGGGGTCCAAGAGACCCAGTACTTC.

V and J are TRBV28 and TRBJ1-2; tentatively, D is TRBD1 (6 bases). Germline V gives CDR1 MDHEN, CDR2 SYDVKM. V was shortened by 3 bases and J by 3 bases, with 17 bases between the two germline ends. This CDR3 is built from 16 residues. Here the CDR3 reads CASSLSLGRGDYGYTF. The CDR3 DNA is TGTGCCAGCAGTTTGAGCCTGGGCAGGGGAGACTATGGCTACACCTTC.

The J gene is TRBJ1-1, the V gene TRBV3-1 (or the pseudogene TRBV3-2); the D gene is possibly TRBD1 (5 bases). Germline CDR1 is LGHDT and CDR2 is YNNKEL (reference sequence). The CDR3 consists of 14 residues. Trimming removed 3 bases at V and 4 bases at J, with 12 bases between. The CDR3 here is CASSQRHGGTEAFF. CDR3 DNA sequence: TGTGCCAGCAGCCAGAGACACGGGGGCACTGAAGCTTTCTTT.

V and J are TRBV6-2 or TRBV6-3 and TRBJ1-5; D not resolved. The germline CDR1 and CDR2 sequences are MNHEY and SVGEGT. This CDR3 comprises 16 residues. With 5 bases removed from V and 0 bases from J, the gap between germline ends came to 14 bases. The CDR3 DNA follows: TGTGCCAGCAGTCGCATAACCACTTCTAGCAATCAGCCCCAGCATTTT. As protein: CASSRITTSSNQPQHF.

J is TRBJ2-5 and V is TRBV3-1 (or the pseudogene TRBV3-2); 9 nucleotides match TRBD2. Per germline, CDR1 LGHDT and CDR2 YNNKEL (reference sequence). V was clipped by 2 bases and J by 2 bases; unmatched bases: 3. The CDR3 runs 15 residues. This CDR3 is CASSQTTSGQETQYF. Here the CDR3 DNA reads TGTGCCAGCAGCCAAACAACTAGCGGGCAAGAGACCCAGTACTTC.

J is TRBJ2-2 and V is TRBV13; 7 nucleotides match TRBD1. With V trimmed by 5 bases and J by 4 bases, 7 bases remained unmatched. The CDR3 loop spans 15 amino acids. CDR1 is PRHDT, CDR2 FYEKMQ, per germline (reference sequence). CDR3 protein: CASSNRDSSTGELFF. Written as DNA, the CDR3 is TGTGCCAGCAGCAACAGGGACAGCTCCACCGGGGAGCTGTTTTTT.

This clone has just a few counts. The chain combines TRBV19 with TRBJ1-5; 9 bases agree with TRBD1. V lost 7 bases and J lost 0; bases outside the gene matches: 10. The CDR3 has 17 amino acids. In germline, CDR1 is LNHDA, CDR2 SQIVND (reference sequence). CDR3 in amino acids: CASNAGTGLGSNQPQHF. CDR3 coding DNA: TGTGCCAGTAACGCCGGGACAGGGTTGGGTAGCAATCAGCCCCAGCATTTT.

The gene calls are TRBV27 and TRBJ1-6; D remains unclear. V gave up 2 bases and J gave up 5 bases, with 10 bases separating them. This CDR3 has 15 residues. Germline CDR1 MNHEY, CDR2 SMNVEV (reference sequence). The DNA for the CDR3 is TGTGCCAGCAGTTTACGTCGGCTAGATAATTCACCCCTCCACTTT. It translates to CASSLRRLDNSPLHF.

The genes are TRBV5-1 and TRBJ1-1; no reliable D call. Trimming removed 2 bases at V and 1 base at J, with 15 bases between. There are 16 residues in the CDR3. The germline CDR1 and CDR2 sequences are SGHRS and YFSETQ. The DNA of the CDR3 is TGCGCCAGCAGCTTTATGGCTGAATTTCCGAACACTGAAGCTTTCTTT. This translates into CASSFMAEFPNTEAFF.

The chain is built from TRBV3-1 (or the pseudogene TRBV3-2) and TRBJ1-4; a possible D gene is TRBD1 (6 bases). Germline CDR1 LGHDT, CDR2 YNNKEL (reference sequence). The CDR3 runs to 14 residues. The V gene lost 1 base and the J gene lost 9 bases, with 12 bases spanning the gap. The CDR3 spells CASSQVSGAKKLFF. The CDR3 DNA is TGTGCCAGCAGCCAAGTGTCAGGGGCGAAAAAACTGTTTTTT.

The chain combines TRBV7-9 with TRBJ2-2, with D uncertain. This CDR3 has 16 residues. V was pared by 3 bases and J by 9 bases, with 20 bases between. The germline V gene encodes CDR1 SEHNR and CDR2 FQNEAQ (reference sequence). CDR3 coding DNA: TGTGCCAGCAGCTTCGCCGCGAGCCAGCGAAGTAGGGAGCTGTTTTTT. It encodes CASSFAASQRSRELFF. Full variable domain (outside the CDR3, taken from reference TRBV7-9 and TRBJ2-2): DTGVSQNPRHKITKRGQNVTFRCDPISEHNRLYWYRQTLGQGPEFLTYFQNEAQLEKSRLLSDRFSAERPKGSFSTLEIQRTEQGDSAMYLCASSFAASQRSRELFFGEGSRLTVL.

CDR3 residues: CASSQGATIAEAFF. CDR3 sequence (DNA): TGCGCCAGCAGCCAAGGGGCCACCATCGCTGAAGCTTTCTTT. The chain combines TRBV4-3 with TRBJ1-1; D remains unclear. With 1 base removed from V and 6 bases from J, the gap between germline ends came to 12 bases. Germline values: CDR1 LGHNA, CDR2 YSLEER. The CDR3 covers 14 residues.

A few counts support this clone. The J gene is TRBJ1-2, the V gene TRBV19; TRBD1 might be the D (5 bases). Germline loops: CDR1 LNHDA, CDR2 SQIVND (reference sequence). CDR3 length: 14 amino acids. Trimming shortened V by 5 bases and J by 5 bases, and 15 bases separated the two germline ends. CDR3 in DNA: TGTGCCAGTAGTCATGGGGGGAATTTATATGGCTACACCTTC. Residues: CASSHGGNLYGYTF.

The genes are TRBV6-5 and TRBJ1-2; a possible D gene is TRBD1 (6 bases). The CDR3 loop spans 16 amino acids. Germline-derived CDR1 and CDR2 are MNHEY and SVGAGI. Trimming removed 1 base from V and 4 bases from J, with 16 bases in between. The CDR3, as DNA: TGTGCCAGCAGTTACTTGGTTGGGGGGGGGCTCTATGGCTACACCTTC. Translated: CASSYLVGGGLYGYTF.

The chain links TRBV30 to TRBJ1-3; maybe TRBD1 (5 bases). CDR1 is GTSNPN, CDR2 SVGIG, per germline (reference sequence). V gave up 5 bases and J gave up 0 bases, with 14 bases separating them. The CDR3 covers 15 residues. CDR3 coding DNA: TGTGCCTGGGGTACTTCGACAGTCTCTGGAAACACCATATATTTT. Translating it yields CAWGTSTVSGNTIYF.